This T cell receptor beta chain derives from a study of metastatic and nonmetastatic thyroid tumors (dated by TCRdb to between 2020 and 2021). Some background on the complete study: Repertoires were compared across peripheral blood and tumor or nodule tissue samples from malignant and benign thyroid patients. The paper as a whole reports these results and caveats: In both blood and tumor samples, malignant tumors were reported to have significantly higher TCR beta diversity than benign nodules.

On this clone: What this receptor recognizes is not known. The sample holds no much larger clone one base away, and base qualities are not on file.

Libraries were prepared through PCR. The data were produced on an Illumina HiSeq 4000. The TCR beta-chain CDR3 region of each patient was profiled by high-throughput sequencing. Regarding the original processing steps: CDR3 differences across clinicopathological groups were used to build a classifier for discriminating distant-metastatic papillary thyroid cancer patients. Repertoire diversity was assessed with the Shannon index, and tumor-blood repertoire similarity with the Morisita-Horn index. Using fastp trimming at Q25 and MiXCR clonotype assembly, TCRdb reanalyzed the public sequencing data and kept in-frame beta chains. These V and J calls are TCRdb output, not the study's own analysis. The sample profile shows under 15,000 clones; 25% to 35% of them were found once. The ten largest clones capture 10% to 15% of the sample. No treatment had been received by any patient before thyroid surgery. Using T-cell receptor beta sequencing, the study looked back at clinical samples from patients collected from about 2011 to 2018.

Sequencing was carried out using tumor tissue. The clonotype comes from a female donor with papillary thyroid cancer or a benign thyroid nodule (not recorded which). Some clones in this sample may be carry-over from other donors' samples.

This receptor has the CDR3 CASSLLQVSYGYTF. Read as DNA, the sequence is TGTGCCAGCAGTCTACTACAGGTGAGCTATGGCTACACCTTC. This chain joins TRBV12-3 or TRBV12-4 to TRBJ1-2, with TRBD1 tentatively as D gene (5 bases match). At the junction V is shortened by 5 bases and J by 4 bases, with 14 bases in between. Counted from cysteine to phenylalanine, this CDR3 has 14 amino acids. The only DNA kept is the CDR3, 42 bases in frame from the first base.